This T cell receptor (beta chain) was captured by sequencing in a study of cytomegalovirus exposure and HLA in healthy donors. Overall study context: A preliminary data release comprised roughly 80 million unique TCRs obtained from HLA-typed donors.

This CDR3 spans 15 amino acids. Per the germline V gene, CDR1 is WNHNN and CDR2 is SYGVQD (reference sequence). The V segment lost 4 bases and the J segment 7 bases; nucleotides outside the gene matches: 7. It was with 60 Vbeta and 13 Jbeta primers that the PCR ran. Some clones are missing from TCRdb's copy, which holds only in-frame ones; the method was immunoSEQ multiplex PCR. The repertoire holds over 100,000 clones, with about 9.1% as singletons. Points from the study as a whole: Cytomegalovirus association was listed for about 180 TCR beta chains. It was shown in a later analysis that HLA-associated TCR beta chains were more clonally expanded than other, equally common chains.

Note on this clone: As yet, its antigen is unknown.

The TCR sequence derives from a woman aged 40 to 50 in good health and CMV-seropositive. The material sequenced was PBMCs. The V gene is TRBV10-1, the J gene TRBJ2-2; TRBD1 agrees at 9 bases. This chain's CDR3 is CASSARQGGVGELFF. Here the CDR3 DNA reads TGCGCCAGCAGTGCCCGACAGGGGGGAGTCGGGGAGCTGTTTTTT.